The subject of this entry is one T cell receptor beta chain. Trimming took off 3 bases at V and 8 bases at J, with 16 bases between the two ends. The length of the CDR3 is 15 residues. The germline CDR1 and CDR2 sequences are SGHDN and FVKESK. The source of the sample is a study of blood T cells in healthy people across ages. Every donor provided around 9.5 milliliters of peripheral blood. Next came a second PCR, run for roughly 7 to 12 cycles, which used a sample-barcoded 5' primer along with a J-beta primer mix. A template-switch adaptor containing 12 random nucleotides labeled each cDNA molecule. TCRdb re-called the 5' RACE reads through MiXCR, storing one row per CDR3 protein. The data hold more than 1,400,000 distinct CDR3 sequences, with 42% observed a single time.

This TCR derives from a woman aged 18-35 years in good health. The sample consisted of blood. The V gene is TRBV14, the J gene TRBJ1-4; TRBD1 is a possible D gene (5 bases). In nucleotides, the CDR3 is TGTGCCAGCAGCCACACCGGGCAGAGGGGAGAAAAACTGTTTTTT. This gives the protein CASSHTGQRGEKLFF.